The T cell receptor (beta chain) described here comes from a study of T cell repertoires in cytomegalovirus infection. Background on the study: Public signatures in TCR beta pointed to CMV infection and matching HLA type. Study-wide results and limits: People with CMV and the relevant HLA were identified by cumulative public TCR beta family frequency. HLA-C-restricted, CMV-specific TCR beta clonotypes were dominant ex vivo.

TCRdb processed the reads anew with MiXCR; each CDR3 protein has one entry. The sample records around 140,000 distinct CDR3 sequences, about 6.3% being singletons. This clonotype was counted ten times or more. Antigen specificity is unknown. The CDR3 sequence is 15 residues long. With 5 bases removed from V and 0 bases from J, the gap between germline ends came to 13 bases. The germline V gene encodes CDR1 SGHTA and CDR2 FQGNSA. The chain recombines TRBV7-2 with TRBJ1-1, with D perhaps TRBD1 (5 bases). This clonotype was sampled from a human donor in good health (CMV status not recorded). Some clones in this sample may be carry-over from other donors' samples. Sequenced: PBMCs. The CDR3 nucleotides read TGTGCCAGCAGCCTGAATGGGGGAATGAACACTGAAGCTTTCTTT. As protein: CASSLNGGMNTEAFF.